This TCR beta chain was sequenced for a study of T cells in Graves' hyperthyroidism and ophthalmopathy. The study, taken as a whole, reports: Onset of ophthalmopathy came a median about 6.5 months after the model predicted it.

The CDR3 sequence is 14 residues long. Germline V lookup: CDR1 DFQATT, CDR2 SNEGSKA (reference sequence). After removal of 6 bases from V and 2 bases from J, the junction contained 7 bases not matched to a gene. Uncontrolled infection, other autoimmune disease, pregnancy and lactation each barred patients from inclusion. The authors took PBMCs from 10 ml fresh peripheral blood. This clonotype was seen many times. Its cognate antigen is unknown. TCR beta CDR3 regions were amplified from RNA. RT-PCR in the first round (using the HTBI primer set) targeted the TCR CDR3. TCRdb passed the multiplex PCR reads through MiXCR, listing each CDR3 protein once. The repertoire includes 640,000 or so distinct CDR3 sequences, approximately 15% of them detected once, and about 6.6% sits in the top ten.

The sequence was collected from a woman aged 18-29 years with Graves' ophthalmopathy. The V gene is TRBV20-1, the J gene TRBJ1-5; 7 bases fit TRBD1. The sample comprised blood. CDR3 protein: CSAIGQAGNQPQHF. CDR3 sequence (DNA): TGCAGTGCAATAGGACAGGCCGGCAATCAGCCCCAGCATTTT.